These T cell receptor beta chains were read from a single sample in a study of blood T cell repertoires in COVID-19. TCRdb keeps only in-frame clones here, not all; method: immunoSEQ multiplex PCR. The table records tens of thousands of clones, more than 75% of them present only once. The sample comprised peripheral blood. All receptors come from a man aged 45 to 65 with active COVID-19. Each CDR3 is given with its conserved first and last residue. D genes are given only for firm matches. A row's size may be missing; if present it is once, few, many or a size class.

>TRBV5-8|TRBD2|TRBJ2-1|-
CASSLERASGGIYNEQFF
TGTGCCAGCAGCTTGGAGAGGGCTAGCGGGGGTATATACAATGAGCAGTTCTTC
>TRBV4-2|TRBD1|TRBJ1-6|-
CASSLRAAGGAPNSPLHF
TGTGCCAGCAGCCTAAGGGCGGCAGGGGGCGCTCCCAATTCACCCCTCCACTTT
>TRBV4-1|-|TRBJ1-6|-
CASEGRTVNSPLHF
TGCGCCAGCGAGGGGAGGACCGTTAATTCACCCCTCCACTTT
>TRBV28|-|TRBJ2-1|-
CASSLRTAYNEQFF
TGTGCCAGCAGTTTAAGGACAGCCTACAATGAGCAGTTCTTC
>TRBV6-1|-|TRBJ2-3|-
CASSEAGAVWTDTQYF
TGTGCCAGCAGTGAAGCAGGGGCTGTCTGGACAGATACGCAGTATTTT
>TRBV4-2|TRBD2|TRBJ2-7|-
CASSQIAGGLTSYEQYF
TGTGCCAGCAGCCAAATAGCGGGGGGCTTAACCTCCTACGAGCAGTACTTC
>TRBV27|-|TRBJ1-5|-
CASSDQIYQPQHF
TGTGCCAGCAGTGATCAGATTTATCAGCCCCAGCATTTT
>TRBV7-2|-|TRBJ2-2|once
CASSLDAAIVELFF
TGTGCCAGCAGCTTAGATGCCGCTATAGTGGAGCTGTTTTTT
>TRBV29-1|-|TRBJ1-4|-
CSVREGDKAAELFF
TGCAGCGTGCGTGAAGGGGATAAGGCCGCGGAACTGTTTTTT
>TRBV19|-|TRBJ1-4|once
CASSIRATPATNEKLFF
TGTGCCAGTAGTATTCGCGCCACGCCTGCAACTAATGAAAAACTGTTTTTT
>TRBV20-1|-|TRBJ1-2|-
CRSRGEGGYTF
TGCAGAAGCCGGGGGGAAGGGGGCTACACCTTC
>TRBV7-3|TRBD1|TRBJ2-3|-
CASSSGTGSDTQYF
TGTGCCAGCAGCTCCGGGACAGGGTCAGATACGCAGTATTTT
>TRBV3-1/TRBV3-2|-|TRBJ2-1|-
CASSQAAGEQFF
TGTGCCAGCAGCCAAGCAGCGGGTGAGCAGTTCTTC
>TRBV5-1|-|TRBJ2-5|-
CASSPTGEGTQYF
TGCGCCAGCAGCCCGACGGGTGAGGGGACCCAGTACTTC
>TRBV9|TRBD2|TRBJ2-2|-
CASSVALGREGLSTGELFF
TGTGCCAGCAGCGTAGCTCTCGGGCGGGAGGGCCTTAGCACCGGGGAGCTGTTTTTT
>TRBV5-8|-|TRBJ1-6|-
CASSLGIPTENSPLHF
TGTGCCAGCAGCTTGGGGATTCCTACGGAGAATTCACCCCTCCACTTT
>TRBV6-4|TRBD1|TRBJ2-6|-
CASSDWSGTGGSGANVLTF
TGTGCCAGCAGTGACTGGTCCGGGACAGGGGGCTCTGGGGCCAACGTCCTGACTTTC
>TRBV28|TRBD1|TRBJ1-4|-
CASSPGSGTGVEKLFF
TGTGCCAGCAGTCCCGGCTCGGGGACAGGGGTTGAAAAACTGTTTTTT
>TRBV27|-|TRBJ1-2|-
CASREVGVQDYGYTF
TGTGCCAGCAGGGAGGTCGGGGTTCAAGACTATGGCTACACCTTC
>TRBV2|-|TRBJ1-1|-
CASSVRTDMNTEAFF
TGTGCCAGCAGTGTTCGCACAGATATGAACACTGAAGCTTTCTTT
>TRBV28|TRBD1|TRBJ1-3|-
CASSLMTGNSGNTIYF
TGTGCCAGCAGTTTAATGACAGGGAACTCTGGAAACACCATATATTTT
>TRBV5-8|TRBD2|TRBJ2-3|-
CASSADGGSTDTQYF
TGTGCCAGCAGCGCGGACGGGGGGAGCACAGATACGCAGTATTTT
>TRBV28|TRBD1|TRBJ1-1|once
CASDPEGTANTEAFF
TGTGCCAGCGACCCCGAGGGGACAGCGAACACTGAAGCTTTCTTT
>TRBV28|TRBD1|TRBJ1-1|-
CASSLLRGQGREAFF
TGTGCCAGCAGTTTATTGAGGGGACAGGGTCGGGAAGCTTTCTTT
>TRBV7-9|TRBD2|TRBJ2-1|-
CASSPRSVLAGNEQFF
TGTGCCAGCAGCCCAAGAAGTGTCCTAGCGGGGAATGAGCAGTTCTTC
>TRBV9|-|TRBJ2-1|-
CASSALLMGAEQFF
TGTGCCAGCAGCGCCCTCCTGATGGGGGCCGAGCAGTTCTTC
>TRBV11-2|-|TRBJ2-5|few
CASSPRTGRGETQYF
TGTGCCAGCAGCCCCCGGACAGGGAGGGGCGAGACCCAGTACTTC
>TRBV7-9|-|TRBJ1-1|-
CASSLIGTTIQAFF
TGTGCCAGCAGCTTAATTGGGACAACCATTCAAGCTTTCTTT
>TRBV18|TRBD2|TRBJ2-3|-
CASSPVRLAGSTDTQYF
TGTGCCAGCTCACCAGTGCGACTAGCGGGGAGCACAGATACGCAGTATTTT
>TRBV7-8|-|TRBJ1-2|-
CASSRLRGPTNYGYTF
TGTGCCAGCAGCCGACTCAGGGGCCCAACTAACTATGGCTACACCTTC
>TRBV7-2|-|TRBJ1-4|-
CASSLMGATNEKLFF
TGTGCCAGCAGCTTAATGGGCGCAACTAATGAAAAACTGTTTTTT
>TRBV27|TRBD2|TRBJ2-7|-
CASGSGVGGFDYEQYF
TGTGCCAGCGGATCGGGGGTGGGGGGGTTTGACTACGAGCAGTACTTC
>TRBV3-1/TRBV3-2|TRBD2|TRBJ2-2|-
CASSQGLAGSGELFF
TGTGCCAGCAGCCAAGGACTAGCGGGGTCCGGGGAGCTGTTTTTT
>TRBV15|-|TRBJ2-7|once
CAHAAADDLEQYF
TGTGCCCATGCTGCGGCCGACGACCTAGAACAGTACTTC
>TRBV9|TRBD1|TRBJ2-7|-
CASSVGGQGLSYEQYF
TGTGCCAGCAGCGTAGGGGGACAGGGACTCTCCTACGAGCAGTACTTC
>TRBV18|-|TRBJ1-2|few
CASSQDRSYNYGYTF
TGTGCCAGCTCCCAAGACAGGAGTTACAACTATGGCTACACCTTC
>TRBV3-1/TRBV3-2|-|TRBJ1-6|-
CASSRDPGGNSPLHF
TGTGCCAGCAGCCGGGACCCCGGAGGGAATTCACCCCTCCACTTT